Given below is one TCR beta chain in context. Its cognate antigen is unknown. This sample was included in a study of OX40 agonist ivuxolimab in advanced cancers. Study information: Melanoma, hepatocellular carcinoma, head and neck or renal cell cancer occurred in dose-escalation patients. Prior therapy, whether anti-PD-1, anti-PD-L1 or anti-CTLA-4, was allowed, and about 39% had some. General study findings and limits: CD4+ and CD8+ blood T cells expanded clonally by week 6 at 0.1 to 3.0 mg/kg. Normalized expansion of T-cell clones was also low for some nonresponders.

Here immunoSEQ multiplex PCR was the method, and the copy in TCRdb shows in-frame clones only, minus some. The sample carries about 64,000 clones, roughly 80% recorded once. The V and J ends lost 4 bases and 0 bases respectively, with 9 bases between them. Germline lookup yields CDR1 GTSNPN and CDR2 SVGIG (reference sequence). This CDR3 comprises 14 residues. The source of this sequence is an adult with an advanced solid tumor such as melanoma, head and neck, liver or kidney cancer. The starting material was CD4+ or CD8+ T cells sorted from blood, obtained in a trial of the OX40 agonist ivuxolimab. This sequence joins TRBV30 and TRBJ2-2; D remains ambiguous. The CDR3 DNA follows: TGTGCCTGGAAATATCGGACGAACACCGGGGAGCTGTTTTTT. Its translation is CAWKYRTNTGELFF.